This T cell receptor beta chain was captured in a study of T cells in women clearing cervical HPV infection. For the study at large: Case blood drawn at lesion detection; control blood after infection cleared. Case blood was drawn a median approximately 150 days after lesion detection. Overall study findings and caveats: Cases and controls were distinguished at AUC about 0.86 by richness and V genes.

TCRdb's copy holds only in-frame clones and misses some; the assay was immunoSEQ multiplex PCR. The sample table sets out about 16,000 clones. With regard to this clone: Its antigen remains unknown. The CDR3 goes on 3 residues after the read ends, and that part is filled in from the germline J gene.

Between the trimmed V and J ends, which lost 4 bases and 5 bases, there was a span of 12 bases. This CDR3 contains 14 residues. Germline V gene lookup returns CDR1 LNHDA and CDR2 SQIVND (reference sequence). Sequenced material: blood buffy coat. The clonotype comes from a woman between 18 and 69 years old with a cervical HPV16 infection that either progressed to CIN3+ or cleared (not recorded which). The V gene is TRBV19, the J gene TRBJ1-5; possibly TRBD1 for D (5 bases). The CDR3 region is CASSKGKGDQPQHF. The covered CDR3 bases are TGTGCCAGTAGTAAGGGGAAAGGGGATCAGCCC.